Listed below are T cell receptor beta chains from one sample, sequenced in a study of blood T cell repertoires in COVID-19. Profiling relied on immunoSEQ multiplex PCR, and the TCRdb table lists in-frame clones only, not all of them. The top ten hold approximately 2.1% of the sample, which has 250,000 or so clones, around 86% seen once. Specimen: PBMCs or T cells enriched from blood (not recorded which). The receptors were gathered from a woman in her 50s who had recovered from COVID-19. The CDR3 runs from the conserved cysteine through the conserved F or W. Each record gives: V gene, D gene, clone size, J gene, CDR3 length, CDR3 DNA, CDR3 protein. A D gene is named only where the DNA matches it firmly. For some rows the clone size is stated as once, few or many, or as a class when expanded; others skip it.

V gene: TRBV5-1
D gene: TRBD2
clone size: .
J gene: TRBJ2-1
CDR3 length: 15
CDR3 DNA: TGCGCCAGCAGCCCCGGGACTAGCGTTGTCAATGAGCAGTTCTTC
CDR3 protein: CASSPGTSVVNEQFF

V gene: TRBV5-1
D gene: .
clone size: .
J gene: TRBJ1-2
CDR3 length: 13
CDR3 DNA: TGCGCCAGCAGTCCAAGGGGGGGTTATGGCTACACCTTC
CDR3 protein: CASSPRGGYGYTF

V gene: TRBV15
D gene: .
clone size: once
J gene: TRBJ2-3
CDR3 length: 12
CDR3 DNA: TGTGCCACCAGCAGACAGGGAGATACGCAGTATTTT
CDR3 protein: CATSRQGDTQYF

V gene: TRBV5-4
D gene: TRBD2
clone size: .
J gene: TRBJ2-1
CDR3 length: 15
CDR3 DNA: TGTGCCAGCAGCCTTGGGGGACTAGCTGACAATGAGCAGTTCTTC
CDR3 protein: CASSLGGLADNEQFF

V gene: TRBV28
D gene: TRBD2
clone size: .
J gene: TRBJ2-2
CDR3 length: 15
CDR3 DNA: TGTGCCAGCAGTCCCGGACTAGTTGTTCCCGGGGAGCTGTTTTTT
CDR3 protein: CASSPGLVVPGELFF

V gene: TRBV24-1
D gene: .
clone size: .
J gene: TRBJ1-5
CDR3 length: 13
CDR3 DNA: TGTGCCACCAGTGAGGGGAGTGGGCAGCCCCAGCATTTT
CDR3 protein: CATSEGSGQPQHF

V gene: TRBV4-2
D gene: TRBD1
clone size: .
J gene: TRBJ1-2
CDR3 length: 15
CDR3 DNA: TGTGCCAGCAGCCAAGATGGGACAGCGCCTTATGGCTACACCTTC
CDR3 protein: CASSQDGTAPYGYTF

V gene: TRBV11-2
D gene: .
clone size: .
J gene: TRBJ1-2
CDR3 length: 18
CDR3 DNA: TGTGCCAGCAGCGGAAGGGGGAAAATCCAGAAACCTAACTATGGCTACACCTTC
CDR3 protein: CASSGRGKIQKPNYGYTF

V gene: TRBV10-3
D gene: TRBD1
clone size: .
J gene: TRBJ2-1
CDR3 length: 15
CDR3 DNA: TGTGCCATCAGAGGACAGGGCTTCTCCTACAATGAGCAGTTCTTC
CDR3 protein: CAIRGQGFSYNEQFF

V gene: TRBV5-8
D gene: .
clone size: .
J gene: TRBJ2-7
CDR3 length: 13
CDR3 DNA: TGTGCCAGCAGCTTGATGAGGTTCGGAGAGCAGTACTTC
CDR3 protein: CASSLMRFGEQYF

V gene: TRBV5-1
D gene: TRBD2
clone size: .
J gene: TRBJ2-5
CDR3 length: 15
CDR3 DNA: TGCGCCAGCAGCTTGACTGCCGGGGAGGGAGAGACCCAGTACTTC
CDR3 protein: CASSLTAGEGETQYF

V gene: TRBV5-1
D gene: .
clone size: .
J gene: TRBJ2-7
CDR3 length: 13
CDR3 DNA: TGCGCCAGCAGCTTGGGCGGGGTCTTGGAGCAGTACTTC
CDR3 protein: CASSLGGVLEQYF

V gene: TRBV27
D gene: TRBD1
clone size: .
J gene: TRBJ2-7
CDR3 length: 15
CDR3 DNA: TGTGCCAGCAGTTTAAGTAGGGACAGATACTACGAGCAGTACTTC
CDR3 protein: CASSLSRDRYYEQYF

V gene: TRBV7-9
D gene: .
clone size: .
J gene: TRBJ1-1
CDR3 length: 14
CDR3 DNA: TGTGCCAGCAGCCGATTCGGAGGGAACACTGAAGCTTTCTTT
CDR3 protein: CASSRFGGNTEAFF

V gene: TRBV4-3
D gene: TRBD1
clone size: .
J gene: TRBJ1-5
CDR3 length: 15
CDR3 DNA: TGCGCCAGCAGCCAAGGGGACAGGGTAGGGCAGCCCCAGCATTTT
CDR3 protein: CASSQGDRVGQPQHF

V gene: TRBV3-1/TRBV3-2
D gene: TRBD1
clone size: .
J gene: TRBJ1-1
CDR3 length: 16
CDR3 DNA: TGTGCCAGCAGCCAAAGTAGAGTACAGGGGGCGGGTGAAGCTTTCTTT
CDR3 protein: CASSQSRVQGAGEAFF

V gene: TRBV29-1
D gene: .
clone size: .
J gene: TRBJ1-2
CDR3 length: 12
CDR3 DNA: TGCAGCGTTGAAAGGCAGGGTTATGGCTACACCTTC
CDR3 protein: CSVERQGYGYTF

V gene: TRBV9
D gene: TRBD2
clone size: .
J gene: TRBJ2-7
CDR3 length: 14
CDR3 DNA: TGTGCCAGCAGCGTAGCTAGCGGGAGCTTTGAGCAGTACTTC
CDR3 protein: CASSVASGSFEQYF

V gene: TRBV5-1
D gene: .
clone size: .
J gene: TRBJ2-1
CDR3 length: 16
CDR3 DNA: TGCGCCAGCAGCTTGGCTGGGGGGTCTTCCTACAATGAGCAGTTCTTC
CDR3 protein: CASSLAGGSSYNEQFF

V gene: TRBV28
D gene: .
clone size: .
J gene: TRBJ2-6
CDR3 length: 17
CDR3 DNA: TGTGCCAGCAGTTTATTCGGGGGGCGGACTGGGGCCAACGTCCTGACTTTC
CDR3 protein: CASSLFGGRTGANVLTF

V gene: TRBV7-3
D gene: TRBD1
clone size: .
J gene: TRBJ1-1
CDR3 length: 14
CDR3 DNA: TGTGCCAGCAGCTCGACAGGGGGCAACGATGAAGCTTTCTTT
CDR3 protein: CASSSTGGNDEAFF

V gene: TRBV21-1
D gene: .
clone size: .
J gene: TRBJ1-2
CDR3 length: 15
CDR3 DNA: TGTGCCAGCAGCAAAGCTTACAGGGTTGGGTATGGCTACACCTTC
CDR3 protein: CASSKAYRVGYGYTF

V gene: TRBV12-3/TRBV12-4
D gene: .
clone size: .
J gene: TRBJ2-7
CDR3 length: 12
CDR3 DNA: TGTGCCAGCAGCCTTACCAGGTACGAGCAGTACTTC
CDR3 protein: CASSLTRYEQYF

V gene: TRBV12-1
D gene: .
clone size: .
J gene: TRBJ1-5
CDR3 length: 15
CDR3 DNA: TGTGCCAGCAGCCCTGCGGCTTATAGCAATCAGCCCCAGCATTTT
CDR3 protein: CASSPAAYSNQPQHF

V gene: TRBV4-3
D gene: .
clone size: .
J gene: TRBJ1-2
CDR3 length: 17
CDR3 DNA: TGCGCCAGCAGCCAAGACCCCCTCAGGGGCCAGAACTATGGCTACACCTTC
CDR3 protein: CASSQDPLRGQNYGYTF

V gene: TRBV4-3
D gene: .
clone size: .
J gene: TRBJ2-2
CDR3 length: 17
CDR3 DNA: TGCGCCAGCAGCCACCTTAGCGGCGCCTCAAACACCGGGGAGCTGTTTTTT
CDR3 protein: CASSHLSGASNTGELFF

V gene: TRBV6-5
D gene: TRBD1
clone size: .
J gene: TRBJ1-5
CDR3 length: 15
CDR3 DNA: TGTGCCAGCAGCGCTGACAGGGGGCTCTATCAGCCCCAGCATTTT
CDR3 protein: CASSADRGLYQPQHF

V gene: TRBV6-5
D gene: .
clone size: .
J gene: TRBJ2-1
CDR3 length: 15
CDR3 DNA: TGTGCCAGCAGCCAAGGACTTAGCTCCTACAATGAGCAGTTCTTC
CDR3 protein: CASSQGLSSYNEQFF

V gene: TRBV7-9
D gene: .
clone size: .
J gene: TRBJ1-1
CDR3 length: 13
CDR3 DNA: TGTGCCAGCAGTACACAGGGTTACACTGAAGCTTTCTTT
CDR3 protein: CASSTQGYTEAFF

V gene: TRBV7-9
D gene: .
clone size: .
J gene: TRBJ2-3
CDR3 length: 16
CDR3 DNA: TGTGCCAGCAGCTTATTCGTAGGGGAGGGCACAGATACGCAGTATTTT
CDR3 protein: CASSLFVGEGTDTQYF

V gene: TRBV7-2
D gene: TRBD1
clone size: .
J gene: TRBJ2-5
CDR3 length: 15
CDR3 DNA: TGTGCCAGCAGCTTACGACAGGGATATTGGGAGACCCAGTACTTC
CDR3 protein: CASSLRQGYWETQYF

V gene: TRBV10-3
D gene: TRBD1
clone size: once
J gene: TRBJ1-1
CDR3 length: 17
CDR3 DNA: TGTGCCATCAGTGAGCCGAAAACCTGGGACAGGGGCACTGAAGCTTTCTTT
CDR3 protein: CAISEPKTWDRGTEAFF

V gene: TRBV4-2
D gene: TRBD1
clone size: .
J gene: TRBJ2-7
CDR3 length: 15
CDR3 DNA: TGTGCCAGCAGCCAAGAATGGGACAGTTCCTACGAGCAGTACTTC
CDR3 protein: CASSQEWDSSYEQYF

V gene: TRBV11-3
D gene: TRBD2
clone size: .
J gene: TRBJ2-1
CDR3 length: 15
CDR3 DNA: TGTGCCAGCAGCTCGTCCGGGACTACCTACAATGAGCAGTTCTTC
CDR3 protein: CASSSSGTTYNEQFF

V gene: TRBV30
D gene: .
clone size: .
J gene: TRBJ1-4
CDR3 length: 15
CDR3 DNA: TGTGCCTGGAGTGTACTGGGAGCCGCGGGGGAAAAACTGTTTTTT
CDR3 protein: CAWSVLGAAGEKLFF

V gene: TRBV28
D gene: .
clone size: .
J gene: TRBJ2-5
CDR3 length: 13
CDR3 DNA: TGTGCCAGCAGTACGGACAGAAAAGAGACCCAGTACTTC
CDR3 protein: CASSTDRKETQYF

V gene: TRBV19
D gene: TRBD1
clone size: .
J gene: TRBJ2-2
CDR3 length: 15
CDR3 DNA: TGTGCCAGTAGTACCGGGACAGGGGGCACCGGGGAGCTGTTTTTT
CDR3 protein: CASSTGTGGTGELFF

V gene: TRBV12-3/TRBV12-4
D gene: .
clone size: .
J gene: TRBJ1-3
CDR3 length: 13
CDR3 DNA: TGTGCCAGCAGTACTCAATCCGGAAACACCATATATTTT
CDR3 protein: CASSTQSGNTIYF

V gene: TRBV12-5
D gene: .
clone size: .
J gene: TRBJ2-5
CDR3 length: 15
CDR3 DNA: TGTGCTAGTGGCATGGGGACATTAGTACAAGAGACCCAGTACTTC
CDR3 protein: CASGMGTLVQETQYF

V gene: TRBV11-3
D gene: TRBD1
clone size: .
J gene: TRBJ2-5
CDR3 length: 16
CDR3 DNA: TGTGCCAGCAGCTTAAGTGTTTGGGGGACAGAAGAGACCCAGTACTTC
CDR3 protein: CASSLSVWGTEETQYF

V gene: TRBV25-1
D gene: .
clone size: .
J gene: TRBJ1-2
CDR3 length: 13
CDR3 DNA: TGTGCCAGCAGCCCGAAAGGGGCTATGGGCTACACCTTC
CDR3 protein: CASSPKGAMGYTF

V gene: TRBV29-1
D gene: TRBD1
clone size: few
J gene: TRBJ1-2
CDR3 length: 13
CDR3 DNA: TGCAGCGTCCCCCGACAGGGGGAGGGTGGCTACACCTTC
CDR3 protein: CSVPRQGEGGYTF

V gene: TRBV5-6
D gene: TRBD2
clone size: .
J gene: TRBJ2-3
CDR3 length: 16
CDR3 DNA: TGTGCCAGCAGCCGTCGACTAGCGGGACTCACAGATACGCAGTATTTT
CDR3 protein: CASSRRLAGLTDTQYF

V gene: TRBV7-2
D gene: .
clone size: .
J gene: TRBJ2-3
CDR3 length: 16
CDR3 DNA: TGTGCCAGCAGCCCGGCCCCGTACAGGTCAAGAGATACACAGTATTTT
CDR3 protein: CASSPAPYRSRDTQYF

V gene: TRBV9
D gene: .
clone size: .
J gene: TRBJ2-2
CDR3 length: 12
CDR3 DNA: TGTGCCAGCACCCGGAACACCGGGGAGCTGTTTTTT
CDR3 protein: CASTRNTGELFF

V gene: TRBV25-1
D gene: .
clone size: few
J gene: TRBJ1-6
CDR3 length: 13
CDR3 DNA: TGTGCCAGCAGTGCAGGATATAATTCACCCCTCCACTTT
CDR3 protein: CASSAGYNSPLHF

V gene: TRBV18
D gene: .
clone size: .
J gene: TRBJ1-2
CDR3 length: 14
CDR3 DNA: TGTGCCAGCTCACCACCGGGGGCATACTATGGCTACACCTTC
CDR3 protein: CASSPPGAYYGYTF

V gene: TRBV27
D gene: TRBD1
clone size: once
J gene: TRBJ2-7
CDR3 length: 15
CDR3 DNA: TGTGCCAGCAGTTCCAGAAGGGACAGGGTATACGAGCAGTACTTC
CDR3 protein: CASSSRRDRVYEQYF

V gene: TRBV2
D gene: TRBD1
clone size: .
J gene: TRBJ1-2
CDR3 length: 15
CDR3 DNA: TGTGCCAGCGAGGGACAGCCGGGATTTAACTATGGCTACACCTTC
CDR3 protein: CASEGQPGFNYGYTF

V gene: TRBV7-8
D gene: TRBD1
clone size: once
J gene: TRBJ2-7
CDR3 length: 13
CDR3 DNA: TGTGCCAGCAGCTTCAGGGGGCAATACGAGCAGTACTTC
CDR3 protein: CASSFRGQYEQYF